This T cell receptor (beta chain) is drawn from a study of shared clonotypes between healthy human individuals. Per the authors' pipeline: Filtering differed because ImmunoSEQ produced junction-only sequences that carried no quality scores. TCRdb keeps only in-frame clones here, not all; method: immunoSEQ multiplex PCR. V and J calls and clone size are those listed in that table; D and trimming were worked out from the DNA. The table has 2.3 million or so clones, about 92% seen once. Study conclusions and caveats: Blood alone was sampled, and tissue repertoires likely differ. Large sequencing depth failed to make sorted-subset sequencing complete, rarefaction showed. Against clonotypes common to all four donors, non-shared ones had lower generation probabilities.

This clone was found once. Its antigen is currently unknown. Sequenced sample: naive CD4+ T cells from PBMCs. Subset here: CD45RA+ positively selected. This receptor was obtained from a man aged 18 to 35 in good health. Some clones in this sample may be carry-over from other donors' samples.

The CDR3: CASSARDVTNYGYTF. The DNA of the CDR3 is TGTGCCAGCAGCGCCCGCGACGTAACTAACTATGGCTACACCTTC. This sequence joins TRBV7-8 and TRBJ1-2; D is uncertain. Trimming took off 5 bases at V and 0 bases at J, with 13 bases between the two ends. Looked up from germline, CDR1 is SGHVS and CDR2 is FQNEAQ. The CDR3 totals 15 residues.